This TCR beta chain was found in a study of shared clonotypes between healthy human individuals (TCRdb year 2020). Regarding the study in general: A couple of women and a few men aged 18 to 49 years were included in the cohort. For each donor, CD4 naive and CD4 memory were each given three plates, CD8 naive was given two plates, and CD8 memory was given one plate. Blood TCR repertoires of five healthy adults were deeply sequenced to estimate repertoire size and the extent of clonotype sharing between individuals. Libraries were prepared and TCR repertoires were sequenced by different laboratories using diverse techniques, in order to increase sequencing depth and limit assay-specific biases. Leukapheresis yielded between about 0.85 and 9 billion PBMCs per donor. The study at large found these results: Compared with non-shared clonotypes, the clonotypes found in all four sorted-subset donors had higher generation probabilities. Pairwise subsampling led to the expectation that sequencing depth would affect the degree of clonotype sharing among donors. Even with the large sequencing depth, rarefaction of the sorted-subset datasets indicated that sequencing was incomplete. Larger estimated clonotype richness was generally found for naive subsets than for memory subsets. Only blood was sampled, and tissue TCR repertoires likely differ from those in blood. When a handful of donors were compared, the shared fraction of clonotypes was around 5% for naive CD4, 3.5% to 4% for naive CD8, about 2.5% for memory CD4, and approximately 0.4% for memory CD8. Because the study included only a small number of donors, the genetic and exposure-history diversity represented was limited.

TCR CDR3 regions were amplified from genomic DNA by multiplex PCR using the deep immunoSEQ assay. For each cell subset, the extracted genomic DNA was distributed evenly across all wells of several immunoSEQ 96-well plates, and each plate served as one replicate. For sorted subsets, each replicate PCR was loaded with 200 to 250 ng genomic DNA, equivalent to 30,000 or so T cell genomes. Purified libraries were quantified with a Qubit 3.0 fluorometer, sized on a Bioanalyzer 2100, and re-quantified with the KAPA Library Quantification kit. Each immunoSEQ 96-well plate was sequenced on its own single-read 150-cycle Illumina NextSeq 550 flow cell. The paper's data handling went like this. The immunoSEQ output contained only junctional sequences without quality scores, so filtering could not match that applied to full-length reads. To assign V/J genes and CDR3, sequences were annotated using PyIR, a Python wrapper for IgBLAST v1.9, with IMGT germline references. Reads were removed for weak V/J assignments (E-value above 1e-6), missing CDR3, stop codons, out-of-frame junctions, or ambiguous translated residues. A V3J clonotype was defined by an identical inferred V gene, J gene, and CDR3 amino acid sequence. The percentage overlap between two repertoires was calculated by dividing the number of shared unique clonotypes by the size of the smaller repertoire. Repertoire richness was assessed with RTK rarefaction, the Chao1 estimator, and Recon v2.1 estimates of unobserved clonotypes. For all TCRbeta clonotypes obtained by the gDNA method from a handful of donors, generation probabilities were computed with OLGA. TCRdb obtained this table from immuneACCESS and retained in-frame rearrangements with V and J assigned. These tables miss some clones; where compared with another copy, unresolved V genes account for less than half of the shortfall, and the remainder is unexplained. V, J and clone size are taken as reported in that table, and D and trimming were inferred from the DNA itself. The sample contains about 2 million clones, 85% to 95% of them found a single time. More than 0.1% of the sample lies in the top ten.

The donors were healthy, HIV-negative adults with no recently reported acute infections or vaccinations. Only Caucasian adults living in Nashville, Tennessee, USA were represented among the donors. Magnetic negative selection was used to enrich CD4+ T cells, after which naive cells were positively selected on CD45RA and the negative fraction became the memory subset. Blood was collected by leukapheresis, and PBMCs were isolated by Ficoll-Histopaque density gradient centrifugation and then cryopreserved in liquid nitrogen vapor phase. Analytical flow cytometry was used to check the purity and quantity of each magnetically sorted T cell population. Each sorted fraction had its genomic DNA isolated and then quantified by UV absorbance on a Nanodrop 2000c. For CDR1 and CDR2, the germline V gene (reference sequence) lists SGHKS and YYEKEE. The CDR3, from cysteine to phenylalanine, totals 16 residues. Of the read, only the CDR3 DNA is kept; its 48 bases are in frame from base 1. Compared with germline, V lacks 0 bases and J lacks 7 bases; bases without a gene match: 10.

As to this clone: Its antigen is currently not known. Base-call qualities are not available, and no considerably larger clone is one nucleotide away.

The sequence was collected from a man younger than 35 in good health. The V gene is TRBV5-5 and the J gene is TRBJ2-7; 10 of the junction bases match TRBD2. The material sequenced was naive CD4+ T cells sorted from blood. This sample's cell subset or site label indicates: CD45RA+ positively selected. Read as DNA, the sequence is TGTGCCAGCAGCTTGGGGTTGGGTAGCGGGAGGTTAGAGCAGTACTTC. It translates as CASSLGLGSGRLEQYF.